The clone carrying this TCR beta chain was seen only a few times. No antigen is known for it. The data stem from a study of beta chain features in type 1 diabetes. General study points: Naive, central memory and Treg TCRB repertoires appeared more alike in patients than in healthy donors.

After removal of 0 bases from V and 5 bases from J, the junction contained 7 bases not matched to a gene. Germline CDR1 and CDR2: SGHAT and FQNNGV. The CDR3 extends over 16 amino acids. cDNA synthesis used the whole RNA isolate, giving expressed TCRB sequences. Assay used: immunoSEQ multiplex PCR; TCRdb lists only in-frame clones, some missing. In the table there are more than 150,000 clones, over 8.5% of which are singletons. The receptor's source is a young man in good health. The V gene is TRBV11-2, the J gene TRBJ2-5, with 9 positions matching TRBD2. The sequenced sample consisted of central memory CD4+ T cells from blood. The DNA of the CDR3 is TGTGCCAGCAGCTTAGATCTGACTAGCGGCATGGAGACCCAGTACTTC. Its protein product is CASSLDLTSGMETQYF. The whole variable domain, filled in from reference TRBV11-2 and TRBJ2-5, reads EAGVAQSPRYKIIEKRQSVAFWCNPISGHATLYWYQQILGQGPKLLIQFQNNGVVDDSQLPKDRFSAERLKGVDSTLKIQPAKLEDSAVYLCASSLDLTSGMETQYFGPGTRLLVL.